This TCR beta chain was identified during a study of sequential checkpoint blockade in melanoma. Study overall: Arm A got nivolumab then ipilimumab; arm B the reverse, 1:1.

Trimming pared 1 base from V and 1 base from J, leaving 9 bases between. The CDR3 consists of 15 residues. Germline V gene data show CDR1 as SEHNR and CDR2 as FQNEAQ (reference sequence). Treatment here: randomized to nivolumab then ipilimumab (arm A) or the reverse (arm B). None of the patients previously received DNA-damaging chemotherapy. The repertoire was sequenced with immunoSEQ multiplex PCR; TCRdb's copy has only in-frame clones and lacks some. The data show around 40,000 clones, 86% seen once. The chain carries TRBV7-9 and TRBJ2-3; unclear D gene. This TCR was recovered from a human donor with melanoma. Sequenced here: CD8+ T cells sorted from blood (inferred from file names), sampled from a patient given nivolumab and ipilimumab in sequence. The CDR3 coding sequence is TGTGCCAGCAGCTTAGTACAGACCGGCACAGATACGCAGTATTTT. Amino acid sequence: CASSLVQTGTDTQYF. The variable domain in full, completed from reference TRBV7-9 and TRBJ2-3, reads DTGVSQNPRHKITKRGQNVTFRCDPISEHNRLYWYRQTLGQGPEFLTYFQNEAQLEKSRLLSDRFSAERPKGSFSTLEIQRTEQGDSAMYLCASSLVQTGTDTQYFGPGTRLTVL.